Shown below are 31 T cell receptor beta chains from a single sample sequenced in a study of shared clonotypes between healthy human individuals. Sequencing was performed with immunoSEQ multiplex PCR; in TCRdb, only in-frame clones are kept and a portion is missing. The top ten clones hold approximately 0.5% of a sample with approximately 1.1 million clones, about 80% of them seen once. The material sequenced was memory CD4+ T cells from PBMCs. Subset of the sample: CD45RA-negative fraction. The source is a man aged 18 to 30 in good health. Some clones in this sample may be carry-over from other donors' samples.

The chain couples TRBV19 to TRBJ1-1; D call uncertain. The germline V gene encodes CDR1 LNHDA and CDR2 SQIVND (reference sequence). The CDR3 length is 15 residues. V dropped 5 bases and J dropped 1 base, with 14 bases sitting between them. The CDR3 coding sequence is TGTGCCAGTAGTCTCCTCGGGGTGGGGAACACTGAAGCTTTCTTT. Translated: CASSLLGVGNTEAFF.

This rearrangement joins TRBV30 to TRBJ1-2; 7 nucleotides align to TRBD1. V lost 3 bases, J lost 7 bases, and 2 bases stayed unmatched. Germline assignment: CDR1 GTSNPN and CDR2 SVGIG (reference sequence). This CDR3 is built from 11 residues. The CDR3 is CAWSTGVGYTF. CDR3 sequence (DNA): TGTGCCTGGAGCACAGGGGTTGGCTACACCTTC.

This chain uses TRBV5-6 with TRBJ1-1; a weak D match, TRBD1 (6 bases). The germline V and J ends were trimmed by 2 bases and 1 base, with 12 bases remaining between them. CDR3 length: 15 amino acids. The germline V gene encodes CDR1 SGHDT and CDR2 YYEEEE. The CDR3 DNA reads as TGTGCCAGCAGCTTACCAGGACAGAAGAACACTGAAGCTTTCTTT. Protein: CASSLPGQKNTEAFF.

This clone was counted a single time. V and J are TRBV10-1 and TRBJ1-1; the D gene is possibly TRBD1 (5 bases). Germline V lookup: CDR1 WNHNN, CDR2 SYGVQD (reference sequence). V dropped 5 bases and J dropped 11 bases, with 15 bases sitting between them. There are 12 residues in the CDR3. CDR3 amino acids: CASSRDSSVAFF. As DNA, the CDR3 is TGCGCCAGCAGTCGGGACTCCTCTGTGGCTTTCTTT.

The DNA for the CDR3 is TGCAGCGTTGACCCCCAGGGTGGAGCTTTCTTT. It is translated as CSVDPQGGAFF. The chain employs TRBV29-1 and TRBJ1-1; tentative D call: TRBD1 (5 bases). The CDR3 sequence is 11 residues long. The V and J ends lost 3 bases and 10 bases respectively, with 12 bases between them. Germline V gives CDR1 SQVTM, CDR2 ANQGSEA.

The chain carries TRBV5-4 and TRBJ2-3; possible D gene TRBD2, 6 bases. The germline gives CDR1 SGHNT, CDR2 YYREEE (reference sequence). V dropped 0 bases and J dropped 0 bases, with 11 bases sitting between them. The length of the CDR3 is 16 residues. The CDR3: CASSLDFGGSTDTQYF. For the CDR3, the DNA is TGTGCCAGCAGCTTGGATTTCGGAGGGAGCACAGATACGCAGTATTTT.

The rearrangement links TRBV6-1 to TRBJ2-7; 8 bases are a match to TRBD2. The CDR3 runs 14 residues. V lost 7 bases and J lost 3; bases outside the gene matches: 8. Germline lookup yields CDR1 MNHNS and CDR2 SASEGT. Here the CDR3 DNA reads TGTGCCAGCATTGTTCCCAGCGGGAGCTACGAGCAGTACTTC. Residues: CASIVPSGSYEQYF.

The chain joins TRBV7-8 to TRBJ2-2; D possibly corresponds to TRBD1 (6 bases). The germline V gene has CDR1 SGHVS and CDR2 FQNEAQ. Trimming cost V 1 base and J 15 bases, with 21 bases left between them. The CDR3 consists of 15 residues. CDR3: CASSLGRDTLGWLFF. As DNA, the CDR3 is TGTGCCAGCAGCTTAGGCCGGGACACCCTGGGTTGGTTGTTTTTT.

This chain links TRBV9 with TRBJ1-3; perhaps TRBD1 as D (5 bases). Germline-derived CDR1 and CDR2 are SGDLS and YYNGEE. This CDR3 region has 18 residues. Trimming removed 4 bases at V and 0 bases at J, with 20 bases between. The chain's CDR3 is CASSTQPLGPNSGNTIYF. The DNA of the CDR3 is TGTGCCAGCAGCACCCAGCCGTTGGGGCCCAACTCTGGAAACACCATATATTTT. The entire variable domain, with the rest obtained from reference TRBV9 and TRBJ1-3, is as follows: DSGVTQTPKHLITATGQRVTLRCSPRSGDLSVYWYQQSLDQGLQFLIQYYNGEERAKGNILERFSAQQFPDLHSELNLSSLELGDSALYFCASSTQPLGPNSGNTIYFGEGSWLTVV.

Written as DNA, the CDR3 is TGTGCCAGCAGCAAACAGGGAGAGACCCAGTACTTC. The encoded protein is CASSKQGETQYF. The chain is built from TRBV21-1 and TRBJ2-5; the DNA was not used to check the table's D call, TRBD1. TRBV21-1 is annotated as a pseudogene. The CDR3 runs to 12 residues.

This chain links TRBV27 with TRBJ1-5; 8 positions match TRBD1. Losses at the gene ends were 6 bases for V and 2 bases for J; bases not matched to a gene: 3. Germline V CDR1 and CDR2: MNHEY, SMNVEV (reference sequence). The CDR3 has 14 amino acids. This CDR3 reads CASSSGGGNQPQHF. CDR3 DNA: TGTGCCAGCAGCTCAGGGGGCGGCAATCAGCCCCAGCATTTT.

The CDR3 sequence: CASSLGRAIGEQYF. In DNA form, the CDR3 reads TGTGCCAGCAGTCTCGGGAGGGCCATCGGCGAGCAGTACTTC. The V call is TRBV6-5, the J call TRBJ2-7, with TRBD2 matching 8 bases. This CDR3 comprises 14 residues. Germline values: CDR1 MNHEY, CDR2 SVGAGI. Trimming cost V 5 bases and J 6 bases; bases outside gene matches: 9.

The chain links TRBV7-2 to TRBJ2-2, with TRBD2 matching over 7 bases. This CDR3 spans 15 amino acids. The ends lost 6 bases at V and 2 bases at J; junction bases unmatched: 6. The germline CDR1 and CDR2 sequences are SGHTA and FQGNSA. The CDR3 region is CASRNSGPNTGELFF. The CDR3 DNA reads as TGTGCCAGCAGGAATAGCGGGCCCAACACCGGGGAGCTGTTTTTT.

The CDR3 nucleotides read TGTGCCAGCAGACGCCCCGCCGGGGACCCCGCTAACTATGGCTACACCTTC. It codes for CASRRPAGDPANYGYTF. This chain uses TRBV7-9 with TRBJ1-2, with a tentative D call TRBD1 (5 bases). V lost 6 bases to trimming and J lost 0 bases, with 20 bases between them. Per the germline V gene, CDR1 is SEHNR and CDR2 is FQNEAQ (reference sequence). The CDR3 is 17 residues long.

The CDR3 DNA reads TGCGCCAGCAGCCAAGACTCGGGCAGGTTGAACACTGAAGCTTTCTTT. Translating it yields CASSQDSGRLNTEAFF. The rearrangement links TRBV4-1 to TRBJ1-1; D remains ambiguous. CDR1 and CDR2 from the germline V gene are MGHRA and YSYEKL. Trimming removed 0 bases at V and 0 bases at J, with 11 bases between. This CDR3 has 16 residues.

The J gene is TRBJ2-7, the V gene TRBV2; D is possibly TRBD2 (7 bases). CDR1 is SNHLY and CDR2 is FYNNEI in the germline V gene. Trimming stripped 8 bases from V and 4 bases from J, with 24 bases between. This CDR3 is 16 amino acids long. CDR3 residues: CASSLALGGANYEQYF. In DNA, the CDR3 is TGTGCCAGCTCGTTAGCCCTTGGGGGGGCGAATTACGAGCAGTACTTC.

There are a few counts of this clone. The chain couples TRBV18 to TRBJ2-1; 10 positions match TRBD1. The CDR3 runs 15 residues. J was trimmed by 4 bases and V by 0 bases; bases with no gene match: 0. CDR1 is KGHSH and CDR2 is LQKENI in the germline V gene. The CDR3 sequence is CASSPPGQGYNEQFF. DNA for the CDR3: TGTGCCAGCTCACCACCGGGACAGGGGTACAATGAGCAGTTCTTC. Variable domain in full (rest from reference TRBV18 and TRBJ2-1): NAGVMQNPRHLVRRRGQEARLRCSPMKGHSHVYWYRQLPEEGLKFMVYLQKENIIDESGMPKERFSAEFPKEGPSILRIQQVVRGDSAAYFCASSPPGQGYNEQFFGPGTRLTVL.

V is TRBV12-2 and J is TRBJ1-2; the table gives TRBD1 as D, unverified against the DNA. TRBV12-2 is a listed pseudogene. This CDR3 comprises 18 residues. CDR3: CASRSFERDRRSLYGYTF. As DNA, the CDR3 is TGTGCAAGTCGCTCGTTTGAACGGGACAGAAGGTCCCTCTATGGCTACACCTTC.

The chain couples TRBV30 to TRBJ1-2; TRBD1 matches 7 bases. V shed 4 bases, J shed 5 bases, and the junction held 7 bases outside the gene matches. Germline CDR1 is GTSNPN and CDR2 is SVGIG (reference sequence). The CDR3 has 13 amino acids. The CDR3 nucleotides read TGTGCCTGGACCGGGACAGCTTTATATGGCTACACCTTC. Its translation: CAWTGTALYGYTF.

The chain uses TRBV4-1 and TRBJ2-7; a possible D gene is TRBD1 (6 bases). CDR1 is MGHRA and CDR2 is YSYEKL in the germline V gene. Trimming took off 3 bases at V and 1 base at J, with 13 bases between the two ends. There are 15 residues in the CDR3. The CDR3 coding sequence is TGCGCCAGCAGCCAGAGTACAGGGACGTCCTACGAGCAGTACTTC. Amino acid sequence: CASSQSTGTSYEQYF.

This chain links TRBV28 with TRBJ2-1, with 8 bases matching TRBD1. CDR3 length equals 15 residues. The germline V gene has CDR1 MDHEN and CDR2 SYDVKM. J gave up 10 bases and V 5 bases, and 13 bases lay outside the gene matches. In DNA form, the CDR3 reads TGTGCCAGCAGTGTCCCGGGACAGGTCCCGGGGGAGCAGTTCTTC. Translating gives CASSVPGQVPGEQFF. Complete variable domain (other parts from reference TRBV28 and TRBJ2-1): DVKVTQSSRYLVKRTGEKVFLECVQDMDHENMFWYRQDPGLGLRLIYFSYDVKMKEKGDIPEGYSVSREKKERFSLILESASTNQTSMYLCASSVPGQVPGEQFFGPGTRLTVL.

This CDR3 reads CASSAQGAGGNYGYTF. The CDR3 DNA sequence: TGTGCCAGCAGCGCCCAGGGTGCCGGGGGCAACTATGGCTACACCTTC. The chain is built from TRBV9 and TRBJ1-2; D is perhaps TRBD1 (6 bases). This CDR3 comprises 16 residues. The germline V gene encodes CDR1 SGDLS and CDR2 YYNGEE. Trimming shortened V by 3 bases and J by 2 bases, and 17 bases separated the two germline ends.

This clone was observed a single time. This sequence joins TRBV4-2 and TRBJ2-5, with 11 nucleotides matching TRBD1. This CDR3 is built from 15 residues. Germline V gene data show CDR1 as LGHNA and CDR2 as YNFKEQ. After removal of 0 bases from V and 7 bases from J, the junction contained 4 bases not matched to a gene. The DNA of the CDR3 is TGTGCCAGCAGCCAAGATCGGGGACAGGGGGGGACCCAGTACTTC. Translating gives CASSQDRGQGGTQYF.

The CDR3 nucleotides read TGTGCCAGCAGTGGACGACTAGCTGATTCCTACGAGCAGTACTTC. Its translation is CASSGRLADSYEQYF. The chain couples TRBV6-1 to TRBJ2-7; 7 nucleotides agree with TRBD2. The CDR3 runs 15 residues. The ends lost 4 bases at V and 1 base at J; junction bases unmatched: 7. The germline V gene encodes CDR1 MNHNS and CDR2 SASEGT.

The J gene is TRBJ2-1, the V gene TRBV19, with 8 bases matching TRBD2. This CDR3 is 14 amino acids long. V gave up 6 bases and J gave up 0 bases; unmatched junction bases: 1. The V gene's germline CDR1 is LNHDA and CDR2 SQIVND (reference sequence). The CDR3 is CASRRGVSYNEQFF. The DNA for the CDR3 is TGTGCCAGTAGGCGGGGGGTCTCCTACAATGAGCAGTTCTTC.

The chain links TRBV19 to TRBJ2-7; D is ambiguous. CDR3 length equals 13 residues. The V gene lost 4 bases and the J gene lost 1 base, with 8 bases spanning the gap. CDR1 LNHDA and CDR2 SQIVND come from the germline V gene (reference sequence). CDR3 in DNA: TGTGCCAGTAGTAGAGAAGGATCCTACGAGCAGTACTTC. Translating gives CASSREGSYEQYF.

The chain combines TRBV5-4 with TRBJ2-3; 11 positions agree with TRBD1. This CDR3 has 15 residues. The V gene end was trimmed by 4 bases and the J gene end by 5 bases; junction bases not matched to a gene: 6. Looked up from germline, CDR1 is SGHNT and CDR2 is YYREEE (reference sequence). For the CDR3, the DNA is TGTGCCAGCAGCCCGGACAGGGGGCTGATAGATACGCAGTATTTT. Translated: CASSPDRGLIDTQYF.

The gene calls are TRBV9 and TRBJ1-3; D is possibly TRBD1 (6 bases). Germline V gene sequence: CDR1 SGDLS, CDR2 YYNGEE. CDR3 length equals 15 residues. Trimming shortened V by 4 bases and J by 0 bases, and 11 bases separated the two germline ends. The CDR3 nucleotides read TGTGCCAGCAGCCGAGGGGACAACTCTGGAAACACCATATATTTT. Encoded protein: CASSRGDNSGNTIYF.

V usage is TRBV11-3 and J usage is TRBJ2-3; 7 bases match TRBD2. Germline CDR1 and CDR2: SGHNT and YENEEA. The CDR3 length is 13 residues. The V and J ends lost 4 bases and 4 bases, in that order; junction bases with no gene match: 2. The CDR3 here is CASSSLAPDTQYF. The DNA of the CDR3 is TGTGCCAGCAGCTCACTAGCGCCAGATACGCAGTATTTT.

This chain connects TRBV25-1 to TRBJ1-4; TRBD1 matches at 10 bases. The ends lost 2 bases at V and 7 bases at J; junction bases unmatched: 4. The CDR3 length is 15 residues. Germline V lookup: CDR1 MGHDK, CDR2 SYGVNS. CDR3: CASSELDRGVEKLFF. As DNA, the CDR3 is TGTGCCAGCAGTGAACTGGACAGGGGGGTTGAAAAACTGTTTTTT.

The chain has TRBV6-1 and TRBJ2-7; 7 bases map to TRBD1. The CDR3 contains 15 residues. The germline CDR1 and CDR2 sequences are MNHNS and SASEGT. Germline trimming cut 6 bases from V and 6 bases from J; bases unmatched to any gene: 14. The CDR3 sequence is CASRVFETGQVEQYF. The CDR3 DNA sequence: TGTGCCAGCAGGGTATTCGAGACAGGGCAGGTCGAGCAGTACTTC.